Listed below are T cell receptor beta chains from one sample, sequenced in a study of blood T cells in healthy people across ages. Via MiXCR, TCRdb re-called the 5' RACE reads, giving one row per CDR3 protein. Of 700,000 to 850,000 distinct CDR3 sequences listed, 53% are singletons. Sequences were obtained from blood. The receptors were sampled from a man older than 75 in good health. Both conserved end residues are part of each CDR3. D genes are given only for firm matches. Expanded clones get a size class; other rows say once, few or many, or leave the size out.

v_gene,j_gene,abundance,d_gene,CDR3nt,CDR3aa
TRBV5-1,TRBJ2-3,-,-,TGCGCCAGCAGCTCCGGGACTCTCTCAGATACGCAGTATTTT,CASSSGTLSDTQYF
TRBV5-1,TRBJ2-1,-,TRBD2,TGCGCCAGCAGCTTGGGGGGACTATACAATGAGCAGTTCTTC,CASSLGGLYNEQFF
TRBV12-3/TRBV12-4,TRBJ2-7,-,-,TGTGCCAGCAGTTGGGGACGGGGGCGAGGGGAGCAGTACTTC,CASSWGRGRGEQYF
TRBV29-1,TRBJ1-1,-,-,TGCAGCGTCCTTGGGCAGCTAGTCACTGAAGCTTTCTTT,CSVLGQLVTEAFF
TRBV2,TRBJ1-2,-,TRBD1,TGTGCCAGCAGTGAACCGGGCAGGGGGTATAATGGCTACACCTTC,CASSEPGRGYNGYTF
TRBV6-1,TRBJ2-5,-,TRBD2,TGTGCCAGCAGCTCTCTGGGGACTAGCGGGAGGATCCAAGAGACCCAGTACTTC,CASSSLGTSGRIQETQYF
TRBV6-5,TRBJ2-2,few,-,TGTGCCAGCAGCCCTCCGGCCGGGGAGCTGTTTTTT,CASSPPAGELFF
TRBV24-1,TRBJ2-1,-,TRBD2,TGTGCCACCAGTGATAGTCTCGCCCGGACTAGCGGGAGGAACGCCTACAATGAGCAGTTCTTC,CATSDSLARTSGRNAYNEQFF
TRBV29-1,TRBJ2-5,-,-,TGCGTTCTGGCCACCCCCAGTGAGCAGTACTTC,CVLATPSEQYF
TRBV7-9,TRBJ2-3,-,TRBD2,TGTGCCAGCAGCTCATTCCGGCGGGTAGCGGGACGCACAGATACGCAGTATTTT,CASSSFRRVAGRTDTQYF
TRBV7-2,TRBJ2-7,-,TRBD2,TGTGCCAGCAGCCATACTAGCGGCTACGAGCAGTACTTC,CASSHTSGYEQYF
TRBV6-2/TRBV6-3,TRBJ2-1,-,TRBD2,TGTGCCAGCAGAAAACTAGCGGGAGAGCTGGTCAATGAGCAGTTCTTC,CASRKLAGELVNEQFF
TRBV20-1,TRBJ2-3,-,TRBD1,TGCAGTGCTAGATCAGGACAGGAAGGCGGATACGCGTATTTT,CSARSGQEGGYAYF
TRBV5-1,TRBJ1-1,-,-,TGCGCCAGCCAGATCGGGGGGGTGAACACTGAAGCTTTCTTT,CASQIGGVNTEAFF
TRBV6-1,TRBJ2-3,-,-,TGTGCCAGCAGTGCTAAAAGGGCAGATACGCAGTATTTT,CASSAKRADTQYF
TRBV27,TRBJ2-1,-,TRBD2,TGTGCCAGCAGTCCCAGACTAGCGGGAGCCTCCTACAATGAGCAGTTCTTC,CASSPRLAGASYNEQFF
TRBV7-2,TRBJ2-7,-,TRBD1,TGTGCCAGCAGCCGAGGGGGGACAGGGTCCGTATACGAGCAGTACTTC,CASSRGGTGSVYEQYF
TRBV7-2,TRBJ1-1,-,-,TGTGCCAGCAGCTTAACCCCTGCAGGGATGAACACTGAAGCTTTCTTT,CASSLTPAGMNTEAFF
TRBV5-1,TRBJ2-1,-,-,TGCGCTAGCAGCTCCGACTGGTACAATGAGCAGTTCTTC,CASSSDWYNEQFF
TRBV29-1,TRBJ1-1,-,TRBD1,TGCAGCGTCATGGACAGGGCGGTCTCCACTGAAGCTTTCTTT,CSVMDRAVSTEAFF
TRBV6-5,TRBJ2-5,few,TRBD1,TGTGCCAGCAGTAAACGGACAGGGGTGGAGACCCAGTACTTC,CASSKRTGVETQYF
TRBV7-3,TRBJ2-1,few,TRBD2,TGTGCCAGCAGCTCATCAGCGGGAGGGCCCTCGAATGAGCAGTTCTTC,CASSSSAGGPSNEQFF
TRBV15,TRBJ2-1,many,-,TGTGCCACCAGCAGGGGAGGAACCTCCCATGAGCAGTTCTTC,CATSRGGTSHEQFF
TRBV7-2,TRBJ2-5,-,-,TGTGCCAGCAGCGCTCGGGGGACCCAGTACTTC,CASSARGTQYF
TRBV24-1,TRBJ2-1,few,-,TGTGCCACCAGTGACCCCCCCGGCCGGGCCCTCAATGAGCAGTTCTTC,CATSDPPGRALNEQFF
TRBV6-6,TRBJ2-4,-,TRBD2,TGTGCCAGCAGTCCTCGACTAGCGGGAGGGGAGGGCATTCAGTACTTC,CASSPRLAGGEGIQYF
TRBV7-2,TRBJ2-2,-,-,TGTGCCAGCAGCCAGTGGTGGCAGGCGAACACCGGGGAGCTGTTTTTT,CASSQWWQANTGELFF
TRBV13,TRBJ2-3,-,TRBD2,TGTGCCAGCAGCTTGGGACTAGCGGAATATACGCAGTATTTT,CASSLGLAEYTQYF
TRBV7-2,TRBJ2-1,-,TRBD1,TGTGCCAGCAGATTTGACAGGGGAACTGAGCAGTTCTTC,CASRFDRGTEQFF
TRBV6-5,TRBJ2-6,-,TRBD1,TGTGCCGCAAAAGAAGACAGGGCTGGGGCCAACGTCCTGACTTTC,CAAKEDRAGANVLTF
TRBV29-1,TRBJ2-3,few,TRBD2,TGCAGCGTCCGGGGGTCTAGCGGAAACACAGATACGCAGTATTTT,CSVRGSSGNTDTQYF
TRBV20-1,TRBJ1-1,-,TRBD1,TGCAGTATGAAAGGGACAGTGAACACTGAAGCTTTCTTT,CSMKGTVNTEAFF
TRBV28,TRBJ2-7,few,-,TGTGCCAGCTCGACCAACACTGGGTGGAGATCCTACGAGCAGTACTTC,CASSTNTGWRSYEQYF
TRBV11-1,TRBJ2-5,few,TRBD2,TGTGCCAGCAGCTTATATCGAGCAGGGCCCTCAACTAGCGGGAGGGACCAAGAGACCCAGTACTTC,CASSLYRAGPSTSGRDQETQYF
TRBV7-6,TRBJ2-7,-,TRBD2,TGTGCCAGCAGCCTCACTAGCGGGAGTCTCCACGAGCAGTACTTC,CASSLTSGSLHEQYF
TRBV13,TRBJ2-4,-,TRBD2,TGTGCCAGCAGCCCAGGCCTGGGCCTAGCGGGAGGGGCTATAGCCAAAAACATTCAGTACTTC,CASSPGLGLAGGAIAKNIQYF
TRBV27,TRBJ1-2,-,TRBD1,TGTGCCAGCAGTCTTACTGGACAGGGGACCTACTCCTATGGCTACACCTTC,CASSLTGQGTYSYGYTF
TRBV5-1,TRBJ2-5,many,-,TGCGCCAGCTCACAGAGGTACCAAGAGACCCAGTACTTC,CASSQRYQETQYF
TRBV28,TRBJ1-5,-,-,TGTGCCAGCAGTTTAGGGGGGATATATAGCAATCAGCCCCAGCATTTT,CASSLGGIYSNQPQHF
TRBV6-5,TRBJ2-7,-,TRBD1,TGTGCCAGCAGAAGGGCCGGGACAGGAAAGAACGAGCAGTACTTC,CASRRAGTGKNEQYF
TRBV20-1,TRBJ2-6,few,-,TGCAGTGCTAGAGACTGGCGGGATGTCTCTGGGGCCAACGTCCTGACTTTC,CSARDWRDVSGANVLTF
TRBV7-9,TRBJ2-3,few,-,TGTGCCAGCAGCCTGACAGCGGTGGATACGCAGTATTTT,CASSLTAVDTQYF
TRBV7-3,TRBJ2-7,-,TRBD2,TGTGCCAGCAGCTCCTCTGGGAGGGGCTACGAGCAGTACTTC,CASSSSGRGYEQYF
TRBV6-6,TRBJ1-1,few,-,TGTGCCAGCAGAAGTACCCTTCGGGCTTTCTTT,CASRSTLRAFF
TRBV27,TRBJ2-7,-,TRBD1,TGTGCCAGCAGTTCCTGGACAGGAGTCTACGAGCAGTACTTC,CASSSWTGVYEQYF
TRBV27,TRBJ1-5,-,-,TGTGCCAGCAGTTCCGCTGCTATTGGCAATCAGCCCCAGCATTTT,CASSSAAIGNQPQHF
TRBV27,TRBJ2-3,-,TRBD2,TGTGCCAGCTCCCCACTAGCGGGAGGGACCACAGATACGCAGTATTTT,CASSPLAGGTTDTQYF
TRBV27,TRBJ2-7,-,TRBD1,TGTGCCAGCAGTCGCAGTTGGGGACAGGGATATGAGCAGTACTTC,CASSRSWGQGYEQYF
TRBV6-5,TRBJ2-1,-,-,TGTGCCAGCCATAGAAGGGCGGGATTGGTGGATGAGCAGTTCTTC,CASHRRAGLVDEQFF
TRBV7-2,TRBJ2-5,-,-,TGTGCCAGCAGCCTTATGACCGGGGGAAAAGAGACCCAGTACTTC,CASSLMTGGKETQYF
TRBV20-1,TRBJ1-2,-,-,TGCAGTGCTAGAGATCTCAGACAGGCGGAAGGCTACACCTTC,CSARDLRQAEGYTF
TRBV2,TRBJ2-7,-,-,TGTGCCAGCAAAGGGGACGGTGGCTACGAGCAGTACTTC,CASKGDGGYEQYF